One sample yielded the 28 T cell receptor beta chains listed below, sequenced in a study of OX40 agonist ivuxolimab in advanced cancers. TCRdb's copy holds only in-frame clones and misses some; the assay was immunoSEQ multiplex PCR. The sample gives around 49,000 clones, 80% to 90% of which show up once; 10% is in the top ten. Source: CD4+ or CD8+ T cells sorted from blood, taken in a trial of the OX40 agonist ivuxolimab. The source is an adult with an advanced solid tumor such as melanoma, head and neck, liver or kidney cancer.

The V gene is TRBV4-2, the J gene TRBJ2-4; D possibly corresponds to TRBD1 (5 bases). Germline V CDR1 and CDR2: LGHNA, YNFKEQ. V lost 4 bases and J lost 0, with 19 bases in between. CDR3 length: 18 residues. CDR3 loop: CASSPSQGVALAKNIQYF. Written as DNA, the CDR3 is TGTGCCAGCAGCCCCTCCCAGGGCGTCGCTCTAGCCAAAAACATTCAGTACTTC.

V and J are TRBV4-1 and TRBJ2-3; 10 nucleotides match TRBD1. J was trimmed by 4 bases and V by 1 base; bases with no gene match: 8. Looked up from germline, CDR1 is MGHRA and CDR2 is YSYEKL. The CDR3 loop spans 17 amino acids. CDR3 in amino acids: CASSQVGTGALSDTQYF. DNA of the CDR3: TGCGCCAGCAGCCAAGTGGGGACAGGGGCCCTCTCAGATACGCAGTATTTT.

The V and J genes are TRBV5-1 and TRBJ2-1; 7 bases are a match to TRBD2. Trimming at V came to 4 bases and at J to 4 bases, leaving 5 bases not matched to a gene. The CDR3 loop spans 14 amino acids. Germline V gene sequence: CDR1 SGHRS, CDR2 YFSETQ. The CDR3 nucleotides read TGCGCCAGCAGCCCTAGCGGCCTTTACAATGAGCAGTTCTTC. Its translation is CASSPSGLYNEQFF.

The V and J genes are TRBV4-2 and TRBJ2-5; D is ambiguous. The V gene's germline CDR1 is LGHNA and CDR2 YNFKEQ. CDR3 size: 15 residues. Trimming stripped 0 bases from V and 2 bases from J, with 10 bases between. CDR3 region: CASSQEMTVQETQYF. As DNA, the CDR3 is TGTGCCAGCAGCCAAGAGATGACTGTACAAGAGACCCAGTACTTC.

Here the CDR3 DNA reads TGCAGTGCTAGCGACTATGGCTACACCTTC. The encoded protein is CSASDYGYTF. The J gene is TRBJ1-2, the V gene TRBV20-1; D is ambiguous. The V and J ends lost 3 bases and 3 bases respectively, with 2 bases between them. The germline V gene has CDR1 DFQATT and CDR2 SNEGSKA (reference sequence). The CDR3 loop spans 10 amino acids.

This chain joins TRBV7-9 and TRBJ2-2; D not resolved. The germline gives CDR1 SEHNR, CDR2 FQNEAQ (reference sequence). The CDR3 is 12 residues long. V was clipped by 5 bases and J by 7 bases, with 8 bases between them. Written as DNA, the CDR3 is TGTGCCAGCAGCCCCAAGATCGGGGAGCTGTTTTTT. Its protein product is CASSPKIGELFF. The full variable domain, in which reference TRBV7-9 and TRBJ2-2 provide the parts outside the CDR3, is DTGVSQNPRHKITKRGQNVTFRCDPISEHNRLYWYRQTLGQGPEFLTYFQNEAQLEKSRLLSDRFSAERPKGSFSTLEIQRTEQGDSAMYLCASSPKIGELFFGEGSRLTVL.

The chain recombines TRBV27 with TRBJ1-2; D uncertain. The CDR3 length is 13 residues. V lost 5 bases and J lost 6, with 13 bases in between. Germline V CDR1 and CDR2: MNHEY, SMNVEV (reference sequence). The CDR3 region has the DNA TGTGCCAGCAGTCGCCCGGACGGGGATGGCTACACCTTC. Encoded protein: CASSRPDGDGYTF.

The chain uses TRBV6-5 and TRBJ2-7; 9 nucleotides align to TRBD1. CDR3 size: 14 residues. V shed 4 bases, J shed 2 bases, and the junction held 3 bases outside the gene matches. Germline CDR1 is MNHEY and CDR2 is SVGAGI. The CDR3 loop is CASSFRDRAYEQYF. The CDR3 DNA reads as TGTGCCAGCAGTTTCCGGGACAGGGCCTACGAGCAGTACTTC.

The chain joins TRBV7-7 to TRBJ2-7; no reliable D call. V lost 1 base and J 3 bases, leaving 7 bases between the germline ends. This CDR3 contains 13 residues. Germline assignment: CDR1 SSHAT and CDR2 FNYEAQ (reference sequence). CDR3 amino acids: CASSLGTGYEQYF. The DNA of the CDR3 is TGTGCCAGCAGCTTAGGGACCGGCTACGAGCAGTACTTC.

This chain connects TRBV5-5 to TRBJ2-1; D gene unclear. The CDR3 covers 12 residues. The V and J ends lost 1 base and 9 bases respectively, with 8 bases between them. In germline, CDR1 is SGHKS, CDR2 YYEKEE (reference sequence). For the CDR3, the DNA is TGTGCCAGCAGCTTGTTGAGCTTTGAGCAGTTCTTC. Translated, it gives CASSLLSFEQFF.

The CDR3 coding sequence is TGTGCCAGCAGCTTAACACCAGGGGGCCGGAACGGCTACACCTTC. It specifies CASSLTPGGRNGYTF. The rearrangement links TRBV7-2 to TRBJ1-2; 8 bases are shared with TRBD1. Germline V gives CDR1 SGHTA, CDR2 FQGNSA. The CDR3 spans 15 residues. V lost 2 bases and J lost 8; bases outside the gene matches: 10.

The genes are TRBV15 and TRBJ1-5, with D maybe TRBD1 (6 bases). This CDR3 comprises 15 residues. Germline V gene data show CDR1 as LNHNV and CDR2 as YYDKDF (reference sequence). Trimming took 4 bases from V and 1 from J, leaving 11 bases between them. The CDR3 here is CATSKYRDSNQPQHF. The CDR3 bases are TGTGCCACCAGCAAGTACAGGGACAGCAATCAGCCCCAGCATTTT.

This clone has more than one count but fewer than ten. The chain couples TRBV5-4 to TRBJ2-7, with D perhaps TRBD2 (6 bases). Germline CDR1 and CDR2: SGHNT and YYREEE (reference sequence). The CDR3 covers 15 residues. The V end was cut by 3 bases, the J end by 3 bases, with 16 bases between. CDR3 nucleotide sequence: TGTGCCAGCAGCTGGGGGACTGAGCTGGTCTACGAGCAGTACTTC. Amino acids: CASSWGTELVYEQYF.

V is TRBV9 and J is TRBJ2-2; the D is unclear. Germline-derived CDR1 and CDR2 are SGDLS and YYNGEE. Trimming removed 3 bases from V and 9 bases from J, with 12 bases in between. The CDR3 is 13 amino acids. This CDR3 reads CASSASSTWELFF. The CDR3 DNA is TGTGCCAGCAGCGCCTCTAGTACTTGGGAGCTGTTTTTT.

This chain joins TRBV13 and TRBJ2-5; 7 nucleotides match TRBD2. The CDR3 spans 14 residues. Trimming took 6 bases from V and 3 from J; bases not matched to a gene: 7. Germline lookup yields CDR1 PRHDT and CDR2 FYEKMQ (reference sequence). In nucleotides, the CDR3 is TGTGCCAGCAGTTTAAGCGGGATGGAAGAGACCCAGTACTTC. Translated: CASSLSGMEETQYF.

Only one count was recorded for this clone. This chain uses TRBV9 with TRBJ2-4; the D is unclear. The V end was cut by 3 bases, the J end by 3 bases, with 4 bases between. The germline CDR1 and CDR2 sequences are SGDLS and YYNGEE. This CDR3 is 12 amino acids long. The CDR3 reads CASSADKNIQYF. CDR3 bases: TGTGCCAGCAGCGCGGACAAAAACATTCAGTACTTC.

The rearrangement links TRBV19 to TRBJ1-6; D gene unclear. The V end was cut by 3 bases, the J end by 7 bases, with 16 bases between. Germline CDR1 reads LNHDA; CDR2 reads SQIVND (reference sequence). This CDR3 has 16 amino acids. The CDR3 DNA follows: TGTGCCAGTAGTATCCAAGGCAGGAATGTGAATTCACCCCTCCACTTT. Protein product: CASSIQGRNVNSPLHF.

This clone has a handful of counts. The chain is built from TRBV19 and TRBJ2-1, with 10 nucleotides matching TRBD1. Losses at the gene ends were 1 base for V and 6 bases for J; bases not matched to a gene: 3. This CDR3 is built from 15 residues. Germline CDR1 reads LNHDA; CDR2 reads SQIVND (reference sequence). The CDR3 protein is CASSIVGTGANEQFF. CDR3 sequence (DNA): TGTGCCAGTAGTATAGTTGGGACAGGGGCCAATGAGCAGTTCTTC.

The chain couples TRBV27 to TRBJ2-7; TRBD1 is a possible D gene (6 bases). Germline CDR1 is MNHEY and CDR2 is SMNVEV (reference sequence). CDR3 length: 14 amino acids. V gave up 6 bases and J gave up 0 bases, with 12 bases separating them. CDR3 DNA sequence: TGTGCCAGCAGCGGACAGTTAGACTCCTACGAGCAGTACTTC. This sequence encodes CASSGQLDSYEQYF.

The chain uses TRBV2 and TRBJ2-1; 8 bases fit TRBD2. There are 14 residues in the CDR3. Germline V CDR1 and CDR2: SNHLY, FYNNEI. Trimming removed 3 bases from V and 8 bases from J; junction bases left unmatched: 6. The CDR3 DNA follows: TGTGCCAGCAGTGAGAGCGGGGGTGGCTATGAGCAGTTCTTC. Its translation is CASSESGGGYEQFF.

The V and J genes are TRBV27 and TRBJ1-3; D not resolved. CDR1 MNHEY and CDR2 SMNVEV come from the germline V gene (reference sequence). The CDR3 runs 12 residues. Between the trimmed V and J ends, which lost 8 bases and 0 bases, there was a span of 5 bases. The CDR3 loop reads CASGVSGNTIYF. The CDR3 nucleotides read TGTGCCAGCGGGGTCTCTGGAAACACCATATATTTT.

The gene calls are TRBV7-9 and TRBJ2-3, with TRBD1 as a possible D gene (6 bases). Germline CDR1 SEHNR, CDR2 FQNEAQ (reference sequence). The length of the CDR3 is 16 residues. V lost 2 bases and J lost 3, with 15 bases in between. The CDR3 protein is CASSLPDRFSTDTQYF. The DNA of the CDR3 is TGTGCCAGCAGCTTACCAGACAGGTTCTCTACAGATACGCAGTATTTT.

The CDR3, as DNA: TGTGCCAGCAGCTTGGGTGTTGGGGACACCATATATTTT. Translation gives CASSLGVGDTIYF. The rearrangement joins TRBV5-6 to TRBJ1-3; unclear D gene. The V gene lost 0 bases and the J gene lost 8 bases, with 9 bases spanning the gap. This CDR3 has 13 amino acids. CDR1 is SGHDT and CDR2 is YYEEEE in the germline V gene.

This rearrangement joins TRBV19 to TRBJ1-2; possible D gene TRBD1, 5 bases. CDR3 size: 14 residues. The V gene's germline CDR1 is LNHDA and CDR2 SQIVND (reference sequence). Deletions cut 3 bases from V and 3 bases from J, with 11 bases between. The CDR3 here is CASSIGQGDYGYTF. The CDR3, as DNA: TGTGCCAGTAGTATTGGGCAGGGAGACTATGGCTACACCTTC.

This sequence joins TRBV7-2 and TRBJ1-2, with D possibly TRBD1 on 5 matching bases. Germline CDR1 and CDR2: SGHTA and FQGNSA. This CDR3 region has 15 residues. V lost 1 base, J lost 4 bases, and 13 bases lay in between. The chain's CDR3 is CASSLEIQGTYGYTF. The CDR3 nucleotides are TGTGCCAGCAGCTTAGAAATTCAGGGAACCTATGGCTACACCTTC.

This clone was seen just once. The CDR3 DNA reads as TGTGCCAGCAGCGTAGGGGGCAGCTCTGGAAACACCATATATTTT. Protein product: CASSVGGSSGNTIYF. The rearrangement links TRBV9 to TRBJ1-3; possibly TRBD1 for D (5 bases). The CDR3 is 15 amino acids. The V end was cut by 0 bases, the J end by 0 bases, with 7 bases between. Germline assignment: CDR1 SGDLS and CDR2 YYNGEE.

The chain combines TRBV7-3 with TRBJ2-1, with 10 bases identical to TRBD2. Germline CDR1 and CDR2: SGHTA and FQGTGA. The CDR3 extends over 17 amino acids. J gave up 1 base and V 5 bases, and 8 bases lay outside the gene matches. The CDR3 is CASSLSPSGSSYNEQFF. The DNA for the CDR3 is TGTGCCAGCAGCCTCTCCCCTAGCGGGAGTTCCTACAATGAGCAGTTCTTC.

This chain joins TRBV27 and TRBJ1-3, with 8 positions matching TRBD1. The junction had 4 bases not matched to a gene; V was cut back by 2 bases and J by 4 bases. The germline V gene has CDR1 MNHEY and CDR2 SMNVEV (reference sequence). The CDR3 has 15 residues. CDR3 in amino acids: CASSLGRGPGNTIYF. The CDR3 nucleotides read TGTGCCAGCAGTTTAGGCAGGGGGCCAGGAAACACCATATATTTT.